These 21 T cell receptor beta chains share one sample of origin, sequenced in a study of cytomegalovirus exposure and HLA in healthy donors (dated by TCRdb to the late 2010s). The receptor library was made with the immunoSEQ multiplex PCR assay. The immuneACCESS repertoire file appears here via TCRdb, limited to in-frame rearrangements. These files lack a portion of the clones; in checked studies, under half of the deficit traces to unresolved V genes, and the cause of the others is not known. The sample table shows about 180,000 clones, and around 86% are seen once. Of the sample, approximately 2.4% is held by the ten largest clones. Sequencing input: PBMCs. All receptors derive from a man younger than 30 in good health and CMV-seropositive.

V is TRBV5-4 and J is TRBJ1-5, with a possible D match to TRBD1 (6 bases). In germline, CDR1 is SGHNT, CDR2 YYREEE (reference sequence). This CDR3 is built from 13 residues. V was pared by 4 bases and J by 7 bases, with 12 bases between. As DNA, the CDR3 is TGTGCCAGCAGCCTACAGGGTTCCCAGCCCCAGCATTTT. Its translation: CASSLQGSQPQHF.

The J gene is TRBJ1-1, the V gene TRBV7-2; D possibly corresponds to TRBD1 (6 bases). Germline V gene data show CDR1 as SGHTA and CDR2 as FQGNSA. V lost 2 bases to trimming and J lost 3 bases, with 10 bases between them. CDR3 length: 14 residues. The CDR3 nucleotides read TGTGCCAGCAGCTTAACAGGGACGGACACTGAAGCTTTCTTT. This gives the protein CASSLTGTDTEAFF. Variable domain in full (rest from reference TRBV7-2 and TRBJ1-1): GAGVSQSPSNKVTEKGKDVELRCDPISGHTALYWYRQSLGQGLEFLIYFQGNSAPDKSGLPSDRFSAERTGGSVSTLTIQRTQQEDSAVYLCASSLTGTDTEAFFGQGTRLTVV.

J is TRBJ2-3 and V is TRBV7-6; 9 bases are shared with TRBD2. The CDR3 loop spans 19 amino acids. Per germline, CDR1 SGHVS and CDR2 FNYEAQ. Trimming at V came to 4 bases and at J to 1 base, leaving 15 bases not matched to a gene. DNA for the CDR3: TGTGCCAGCAGCTCAAGACCTACTAGTGGCGGGGGGGGCACAGATACGCAGTATTTT. This encodes CASSSRPTSGGGGTDTQYF.

J is TRBJ1-3 and V is TRBV6-1, with 8 positions matching TRBD1. Germline V gene data show CDR1 as MNHNS and CDR2 as SASEGT. CDR3 size: 14 residues. V was clipped by 5 bases and J by 4 bases; unmatched bases: 4. The CDR3 DNA reads TGTGCCAGCAGTCTCTCAGGGGGCGGAAACACCATATATTTT. Protein sequence: CASSLSGGGNTIYF.

CDR3 amino acids: CASSLGQESNYGYTF. Here the CDR3 DNA reads TGTGCCAGCAGCCTCGGACAGGAATCTAACTATGGCTACACCTTC. This chain joins TRBV14 and TRBJ1-2; 7 bases are shared with TRBD1. CDR1 and CDR2 from the germline V gene are SGHDN and FVKESK. This CDR3 region has 15 residues. Trimming cost V 4 bases and J 0 bases; bases outside gene matches: 5.

The chain is built from TRBV29-1 and TRBJ2-7; TRBD2 agrees at 10 bases. With 6 bases clipped from V and 1 base from J, the junction kept 6 bases outside the gene matches. There are 14 residues in the CDR3. The V gene's germline CDR1 is SQVTM and CDR2 ANQGSEA. Here the CDR3 DNA reads TGCAGCGTCTCGGGACTAGCGAGGTCCTACGAGCAGTACTTC. Its translation is CSVSGLARSYEQYF.

This clone came up once. The V and J genes are TRBV4-1 and TRBJ2-1; TRBD2 matches 8 bases. V shed 0 bases, J shed 9 bases, and the junction held 7 bases outside the gene matches. The CDR3 runs to 15 residues. CDR1 is MGHRA, CDR2 YSYEKL, per germline. The CDR3, as DNA: TGCGCCAGCAGCCAAGATCGACTAGCGAAGGTTGAGCAGTTCTTC. As protein: CASSQDRLAKVEQFF.

The CDR3 region is CASRDISNEKLFF. The CDR3 bases are TGCGCCAGCAGGGACATATCTAATGAAAAACTGTTTTTT. This chain connects TRBV5-1 to TRBJ1-4; possible D gene TRBD1, 5 bases. This CDR3 is 13 amino acids long. Germline CDR1 is SGHRS and CDR2 is YFSETQ. V gave up 5 bases and J gave up 3 bases, with 8 bases separating them.

This chain joins TRBV7-2 and TRBJ2-3; 11 positions match TRBD2. With V trimmed by 3 bases and J by 4 bases, 3 bases remained unmatched. The CDR3 spans 15 residues. Germline V lookup: CDR1 SGHTA, CDR2 FQGNSA. CDR3 amino acids: CASSFDSGGADTQYF. CDR3 DNA: TGTGCCAGCAGCTTTGATAGCGGGGGGGCAGATACGCAGTATTTT.

This clone was found a few times. The chain joins TRBV5-1 to TRBJ1-5; 9 bases match TRBD1. Germline assignment: CDR1 SGHRS and CDR2 YFSETQ. Trimming at V came to 4 bases and at J to 4 bases, leaving 3 bases not matched to a gene. The CDR3 spans 14 residues. This CDR3 is CASSTGQGNQPQHF. The CDR3 DNA reads as TGCGCCAGCAGCACAGGACAGGGGAATCAGCCCCAGCATTTT.

The V and J genes are TRBV29-1 and TRBJ1-2; no reliable D call. The V and J ends lost 4 bases and 5 bases respectively, with 8 bases between them. This CDR3 has 11 amino acids. Germline assignment: CDR1 SQVTM and CDR2 ANQGSEA. The CDR3 DNA is TGCAGCGTTGTGTCCATGTATGGCTACACCTTC. Protein: CSVVSMYGYTF. The full variable domain, rest sourced from reference TRBV29-1 and TRBJ1-2, is SAVISQKPSRDICQRGTSLTIQCQVDSQVTMMFWYRQQPGQSLTLIATANQGSEATYESGFVIDKFPISRPNLTFSTLTVSNMSPEDSSIYLCSVVSMYGYTFGSGTRLTVV.

The chain uses TRBV6-1 and TRBJ2-1; 8 nucleotides align to TRBD2. V trimming: 2 bases; J trimming: 9 bases; junction bases outside the gene matches: 12. From germline, CDR1 is MNHNS and CDR2 SASEGT. The CDR3 totals 16 residues. The CDR3 region has the DNA TGTGCCAGCAGTGAACCGCTGACTAGCGTTAGGGGTGAGCAGTTCTTC. It codes for CASSEPLTSVRGEQFF.

CDR3 DNA: TGTGCCAGCTGTCTTAGCGGGAGCTCCTACAATGAGCAGTTCTTC. This encodes CASCLSGSSYNEQFF. The V and J genes are TRBV18 and TRBJ2-1, with 9 bases matching TRBD2. The CDR3 spans 15 residues. V gave up 7 bases and J gave up 0 bases; unmatched junction bases: 4. Germline V CDR1 and CDR2: KGHSH, LQKENI.

The genes are TRBV6-6 and TRBJ2-1; 7 nucleotides agree with TRBD2. The CDR3 is 15 amino acids. CDR1 is MNHNY and CDR2 is SVGAGI in the germline V gene (reference sequence). After removal of 4 bases from V and 4 bases from J, the junction contained 7 bases not matched to a gene. The CDR3 sequence is CASSSTSEPYNEQFF. The CDR3 DNA follows: TGTGCCAGCAGTTCCACTAGCGAACCATACAATGAGCAGTTCTTC.

The chain carries TRBV6-4 and TRBJ2-5; 10 bases line up with TRBD2. V gave up 0 bases and J gave up 0 bases; unmatched junction bases: 10. The germline CDR1 and CDR2 sequences are MRHNA and SNTAGT. The CDR3 runs to 19 residues. CDR3 DNA: TGTGCCAGCAGTGACTCTAGGGCTAGCGGGGGAAGGTACCAAGAGACCCAGTACTTC. Translating it yields CASSDSRASGGRYQETQYF.

The V call is TRBV7-2, the J call TRBJ1-2; D remains ambiguous. Germline-derived CDR1 and CDR2 are SGHTA and FQGNSA. The CDR3 loop spans 13 amino acids. The germline V and J ends were trimmed by 5 bases and 4 bases, with 11 bases remaining between them. CDR3 nucleotides: TGTGCCAGCAGCCCCGGGAAATTCTATGGCTACACCTTC. Translation gives CASSPGKFYGYTF.

The gene calls are TRBV18 and TRBJ2-1; 13 nucleotides align to TRBD2. This CDR3 is 16 amino acids long. Germline loops: CDR1 KGHSH, CDR2 LQKENI. Germline trimming cut 0 bases from V and 10 bases from J; bases unmatched to any gene: 6. The CDR3 nucleotides read TGTGCCAGCTCACCACCTGGGACTAGCGGGGAAGGGGAGCAGTTCTTC. Translation: CASSPPGTSGEGEQFF.

The CDR3 DNA is TGTGCCAGCAGCTTGGAACAGGGGGTGGGGGAAAAACTGTTTTTT. This encodes CASSLEQGVGEKLFF. The chain has TRBV5-6 and TRBJ1-4; TRBD1 aligns across 8 bases. Trimming took 0 bases from V and 8 from J; bases not matched to a gene: 6. This CDR3 has 15 residues. Per germline, CDR1 SGHDT and CDR2 YYEEEE.

This chain links TRBV4-1 with TRBJ2-1; no clear D gene. The CDR3 has 13 amino acids. Germline CDR1 is MGHRA and CDR2 is YSYEKL. V shed 4 bases and J shed 10 bases, with 14 bases lying between them. The CDR3 region has the DNA TGCGCCAGCAGCCCGGCTAGGTTCGAGGAGCAGTTCTTC. It codes for CASSPARFEEQFF.

The chain recombines TRBV29-1 with TRBJ2-1; TRBD1 might be the D (5 bases). CDR3 size: 13 residues. Deletions cut 4 bases from V and 2 bases from J, with 9 bases between. The germline gives CDR1 SQVTM, CDR2 ANQGSEA. This CDR3 reads CSVGQQTYNEQFF. CDR3 DNA sequence: TGCAGCGTTGGACAGCAGACCTACAATGAGCAGTTCTTC.

The chain carries TRBV18 and TRBJ2-2; TRBD2 matches at 7 bases. V trimming: 3 bases; J trimming: 0 bases; junction bases outside the gene matches: 4. In germline, CDR1 is KGHSH, CDR2 LQKENI. The CDR3 spans 16 residues. The CDR3 spells CASSPSTSANTGELFF. CDR3 bases: TGTGCCAGCTCACCCAGCACTAGCGCGAACACCGGGGAGCTGTTTTTT.